This T cell receptor (beta chain) originates from a study of T cell changes during pregnancy in multiple sclerosis. The CDR3 totals 13 residues. With 2 bases clipped from V and 7 bases from J, the junction kept 6 bases outside the gene matches. Germline lookup yields CDR1 SQVTM and CDR2 ANQGSEA. Clones were read by immunoSEQ multiplex PCR, and TCRdb kept only the in-frame ones, dropping some. This table holds under 15,000 clones, around 88% found once. This clone is medium-sized by share. V gene TRBV29-1 combines with J gene TRBJ2-7, with 9 bases aligning to TRBD2. The receptor was derived from a female donor in good health, enrolled as a control in a pregnancy study. Source: CD8+ T cells from peripheral blood mononuclear cells, taken in the second trimester of pregnancy. The CDR3 bases are TGCAGCGTTGAACTAGCGGGATCCGGGGAGCAGTACTTC. It is translated as CSVELAGSGEQYF.